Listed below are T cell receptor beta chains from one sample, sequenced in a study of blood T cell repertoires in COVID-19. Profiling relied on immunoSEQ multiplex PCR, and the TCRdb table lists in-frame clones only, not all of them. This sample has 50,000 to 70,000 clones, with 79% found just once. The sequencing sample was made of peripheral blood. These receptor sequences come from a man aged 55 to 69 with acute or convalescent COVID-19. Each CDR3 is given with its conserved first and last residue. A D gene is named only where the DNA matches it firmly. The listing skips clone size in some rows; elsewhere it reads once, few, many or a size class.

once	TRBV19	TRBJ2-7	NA	CASSTSDRSSYEQYF	TGTGCCAGTAGTACTAGCGACCGGAGCTCCTACGAGCAGTACTTC
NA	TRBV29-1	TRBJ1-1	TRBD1	CSAGQGDTEAFF	TGCAGCGCCGGACAGGGGGACACTGAAGCTTTCTTT
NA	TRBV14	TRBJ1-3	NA	CASKLGASGNTIYF	TGTGCCAGCAAATTGGGGGCCTCTGGAAACACCATATATTTT
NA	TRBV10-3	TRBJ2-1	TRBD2	CAINTVAGGPNEQFF	TGTGCCATCAATACGGTAGCGGGGGGGCCGAATGAGCAGTTCTTC
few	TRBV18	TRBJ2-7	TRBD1	CASSPAGTGYEQYF	TGTGCCAGCTCACCCGCCGGGACAGGATACGAGCAGTACTTC
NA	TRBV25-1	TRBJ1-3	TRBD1	CASSEGTAGNTIYF	TGTGCCAGCAGTGAAGGGACAGCTGGAAACACCATATATTTT
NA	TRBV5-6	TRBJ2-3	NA	CASSLAGGDTQYF	TGTGCCAGCAGCTTGGCCGGGGGAGATACGCAGTATTTT
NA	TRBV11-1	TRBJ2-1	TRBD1	CASSPRTGEREQFF	TGTGCCAGCAGCCCCCGGACAGGGGAAAGGGAGCAGTTCTTC
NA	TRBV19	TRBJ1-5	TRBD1	CASTSTGGGQPQHF	TGTGCCAGTACCTCGACAGGGGGCGGTCAGCCCCAGCATTTT
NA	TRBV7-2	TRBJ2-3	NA	CASSLGLAYTDTQYF	TGTGCCAGCAGCTTAGGGCTAGCATACACAGATACGCAGTATTTT
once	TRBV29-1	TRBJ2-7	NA	CSVVTQGRDEQYF	TGCAGCGTTGTGACGCAGGGAAGGGACGAGCAGTACTTC
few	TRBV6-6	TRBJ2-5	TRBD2	CASSPRNVGGGTQETQYF	TGTGCCAGCAGTCCACGGAATGTGGGCGGGGGGACACAAGAGACCCAGTACTTC
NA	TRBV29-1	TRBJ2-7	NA	CSVGAGSRSYEQYF	TGCAGCGTTGGGGCGGGCAGCCGCTCCTACGAGCAGTACTTC
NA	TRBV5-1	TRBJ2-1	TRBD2	CASSRQAGGSYNEQFF	TGCGCCAGCAGCAGACAAGCGGGGGGCTCCTACAATGAGCAGTTCTTC
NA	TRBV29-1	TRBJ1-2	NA	CSVAEFGLNGYTF	TGCAGCGTTGCCGAGTTTGGACTGAATGGCTACACCTTC
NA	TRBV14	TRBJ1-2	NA	CASSFAFNGYTF	TGTGCCAGCAGCTTCGCGTTTAATGGCTACACCTTC
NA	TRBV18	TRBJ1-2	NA	CASSPPTGVAYGYTF	TGTGCCAGCTCACCACCGACGGGGGTGGCTTATGGCTACACCTTC
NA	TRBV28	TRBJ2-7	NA	CASTTGQNYEQYF	TGTGCCAGCACCACCGGACAGAACTACGAGCAGTACTTC
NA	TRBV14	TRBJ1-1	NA	CASSQDGWNTEAFF	TGTGCCAGCAGCCAAGACGGGTGGAACACTGAAGCTTTCTTT
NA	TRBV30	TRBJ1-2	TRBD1	CAWRGQGANYGYTF	TGTGCCTGGAGGGGACAGGGAGCTAACTATGGCTACACCTTC
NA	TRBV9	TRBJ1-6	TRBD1	CASSTSTGLNSPLHF	TGTGCCAGCAGCACCTCGACAGGGCTAAATTCACCCCTCCACTTT
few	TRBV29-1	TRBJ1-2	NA	CSAEEYSYGYTF	TGCAGCGCCGAAGAGTATAGCTATGGCTACACCTTC
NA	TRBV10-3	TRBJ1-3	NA	CAIRGTTVFSGNTIYF	TGTGCCATCAGAGGAACGACAGTGTTCTCTGGAAACACCATATATTTT
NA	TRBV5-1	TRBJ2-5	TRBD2	CASSFLAGQETQYF	TGCGCCAGCAGCTTCTTAGCGGGGCAAGAGACCCAGTACTTC
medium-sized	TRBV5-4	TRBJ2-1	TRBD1	CASSRSAGTGDDEQFF	TGTGCCAGCAGCCGATCCGCCGGGACAGGGGACGATGAGCAGTTCTTC